This T cell receptor beta chain was documented in a study of Ad26.COV2.S vaccination and SARS-CoV-2 variants listed by TCRdb under 2021. Some background on the complete study: Vaccine-arm donors came from COV1001, a multicentre, randomized, double-blind, placebo-controlled phase I-IIa trial of Ad26.COV2.S in healthy adults. Ad26.COV2.S was administered intramuscularly at a dose of 5x10^10 or 1x10^11 viral particles, either as one shot or as two shots given 56 days apart. TCRbeta repertoire sequencing was used to assess the specificity and breadth of SARS-CoV-2-reactive T cell receptors after Ad26.COV2.S vaccination. The TCR-sequenced set comprised around 30 samples: some 20 Ad26.COV2.S vaccine recipients, 5 placebo recipients and 8 SARS-CoV-2 convalescent individuals. Participants in the trial were split at random into five groups of five each, receiving low-dose or high-dose Ad26.COV2.S once or twice, or else placebo on both occasions. Investigators did not know the trial group allocation while performing experiments and assessing outcomes. General study outcomes and caveats: The study was not powered to compare responses between vaccine doses or regimens. Spike-specific TCR breadth was higher in Ad26.COV2.S recipients than in placebo recipients (P = 0.0014). According to the authors, total T cell responses may have been underestimated by the TCR breadth and depth analyses. After vaccination, substantial breadth of spike-specific CD8+ and CD4+ T cell responses was reported. Vaccine and placebo recipients had comparable non-spike TCR breadth, which fits with the vaccine containing only spike.

Interpreted using the paper, the treatment or condition label stands for: some 20 received Ad26.COV2.S at low or high dose, single or two shots; roughly 5 received placebo; per-sample allocation not given. For vaccine and placebo recipients, the sequenced repertoires came from samples collected on day 63 after the first injection. In Cohort 1b, about 27 adults aged 18-55 years were enrolled at a single site in Boston, USA, between 29 July and 7 August 2020. Ad26.COV2.S was a replication-incompetent adenovirus type 26 vector that expressed a prefusion-stabilized SARS-CoV-2 spike protein derived from the original Wuhan strain. A remark on this clone: Its specific antigen is unknown. Base qualities are not recorded, but no much larger clone differs from it by a single base.

Trimming removed 0 bases from V and 5 bases from J; the gene matches leave 4 bases unexplained. CDR1 and CDR2 are read off the germline V gene (reference sequence) as SEHNR and FQNEAQ. The CDR3 covers 15 residues, taking in both the cysteine and the phenylalanine. Just the 45-base CDR3 DNA is kept, in frame starting at base 1. The immunoSEQ Assay was the method used to sequence TCRbeta CDR3 regions. After extraction, genomic DNA underwent amplification by bias-controlled multiplex PCR, followed by high-throughput sequencing. Per the original workflow: To quantify the absolute abundance of each unique TCRbeta CDR3 region, sequences were collapsed and filtered. Usable DNA was measured by amplifying reference genes present in all nucleated cells, and TCRbeta template counts were normalized to that usable DNA to estimate T cell fraction. Repertoire TCRs were annotated as SARS-CoV-2-specific by exact matching of V gene, CDR3 amino acid sequence and J gene to a known reactive TCR set. The reference SARS-CoV-2 TCR set came from MIRA and was filtered for enrichment in COVID-19-positive ImmuneCODE repertoires, removing public or cross-reactive TCRs. Based on the MIRA antigens, annotated TCRs were further analysed at the level of specific ORF or position within ORF. Depth was the summed frequency of annotated unique rearrangements, while breadth was defined as annotated unique rearrangements over total unique productive rearrangements. Two-sided Wilcoxon rank-sum tests were used to compare TCR breadth between groups. TCRdb mirrors the immuneACCESS table, restricted to in-frame sequences. Some clones are absent from its copies; in checked studies, under half trace to an unresolved V gene, and the reason for the others is unknown. That table furnishes V, J and clone size, whereas the DNA furnished D and trimming. The table for this sample lists 350,000 to 550,000 clones; roughly 87% of them were counted only once. Approximately 2.5% of the sample comes from the top ten.

The source of this sequence is a person between 18 and 60 years old who received the Ad26.COV2.S COVID-19 vaccine or a placebo. The sample consisted of peripheral blood, taken in a trial of Ad26.COV2.S vaccine versus placebo. The chain is assembled from TRBV7-9 and TRBJ1-3; the junction holds 7 bases that match TRBD1. The DNA is TGTGCCAGCAGCTTAGCAGGGGGCTGGAGAAACACCATATATTTT. This encodes CASSLAGGWRNTIYF. The entire variable domain, with the stretches around the CDR3 drawn from the reference TRBV7-9 and TRBJ1-3 proteins, is DTGVSQNPRHKITKRGQNVTFRCDPISEHNRLYWYRQTLGQGPEFLTYFQNEAQLEKSRLLSDRFSAERPKGSFSTLEIQRTEQGDSAMYLCASSLAGGWRNTIYFGEGSWLTVV.